Below are 8 T cell receptor beta chains sequenced from a single sample in a study of T cell repertoires in cytomegalovirus infection. TCRdb reanalysed the reads using MiXCR and keeps one entry per CDR3 protein. Among roughly 190,000 distinct CDR3 sequences, roughly 9% were seen once, and the ten largest hold approximately 4.3%. The specimen was PBMCs. The receptors shown here come from a human donor in good health (CMV status not recorded). Some clones in this sample may be carry-over from other donors' samples.

This clonotype appeared a few times. The chain is built from TRBV2 and TRBJ2-1, with D possibly matching TRBD2 (6 bases). V gave up 5 bases and J gave up 7 bases, with 12 bases separating them. Germline V CDR1 and CDR2: SNHLY, FYNNEI. The CDR3 extends over 13 amino acids. CDR3 region: CASSIPGENEQFF. The CDR3 nucleotides are TGTGCCAGCAGTATCCCGGGGGAGAATGAGCAGTTCTTC.

The gene calls are TRBV7-9 and TRBJ1-1; D uncertain. This CDR3 spans 11 amino acids. V dropped 3 bases and J dropped 10 bases, with 9 bases sitting between them. The germline V gene has CDR1 SEHNR and CDR2 FQNEAQ (reference sequence). CDR3 nucleotide sequence: TGTGCCAGCAGCTTTGGAGAAGGAGCTTTCTTT. It translates to CASSFGEGAFF.

This clonotype was recorded at least ten times. The chain recombines TRBV2 with TRBJ2-2; no definite D call. This CDR3 spans 14 amino acids. Trimming pared 4 bases from V and 1 base from J, leaving 7 bases between. The germline V gene has CDR1 SNHLY and CDR2 FYNNEI. CDR3 sequence reads: CASSVIKNTGELFF. CDR3 coding DNA: TGTGCCAGCAGTGTCATTAAGAACACCGGGGAGCTGTTTTTT.

This clonotype was seen repeatedly, ten times or more. The chain links TRBV28 to TRBJ1-1; no definite D call. CDR1 is MDHEN, CDR2 SYDVKM, per germline. This CDR3 is 13 amino acids long. Between the trimmed V and J ends, which lost 2 bases and 6 bases, there was a span of 10 bases. DNA for the CDR3: TGTGCCAGCAGTTTAAGGGTGGGCCCTGAAGCTTTCTTT. This encodes CASSLRVGPEAFF.

This clonotype was found many times. The chain couples TRBV6-6 to TRBJ1-5; 7 nucleotides line up with TRBD1. The CDR3 has 19 residues. V trimming: 5 bases; J trimming: 2 bases; junction bases outside the gene matches: 18. The germline gives CDR1 MNHNY, CDR2 SVGAGI (reference sequence). CDR3 in amino acids: CASSPERDRTINRNQPQHF. The DNA for the CDR3 is TGTGCCAGCAGTCCCGAGAGGGACAGAACTATAAACCGCAATCAGCCCCAGCATTTT.

The chain couples TRBV5-5 to TRBJ2-1; 9 bases map to TRBD2. Germline V CDR1 and CDR2: SGHKS, YYEKEE (reference sequence). J gave up 7 bases and V 3 bases, and 17 bases lay outside the gene matches. The CDR3 runs to 18 residues. The CDR3 loop is CASSSGPRAGGPNNEQFF. CDR3 DNA: TGTGCCAGCAGCTCGGGACCTAGGGCGGGAGGGCCTAATAATGAGCAGTTCTTC.

This clonotype was detected ten times or more. V and J are TRBV19 and TRBJ2-1; 8 bases fit TRBD2. This CDR3 is built from 16 residues. Germline loops: CDR1 LNHDA, CDR2 SQIVND (reference sequence). V gave up 7 bases and J gave up 8 bases; unmatched junction bases: 16. CDR3 bases: TGTGCCAGTACCATCGCAGCCGGGACTAGTTTAGATGAGCAGTTCTTC. Translation gives CASTIAAGTSLDEQFF.

This clonotype showed up many times. The chain couples TRBV7-2 to TRBJ2-1; no firm D call. The CDR3 contains 13 residues. Germline V CDR1 and CDR2: SGHTA, FQGNSA. Trimming pared 5 bases from V and 5 bases from J, leaving 10 bases between. In DNA, the CDR3 is TGTGCCAGCAGCCCCCTGCTTGACAATGAGCAGTTCTTC. It encodes CASSPLLDNEQFF.